Listed here is a single TCR beta chain. The protocol was immunoSEQ multiplex PCR, while the TCRdb copy is restricted to in-frame clones and leaves out a portion. The sample records roughly 80,000 clones, 89% being singletons. Unmatched junction bases numbered 6, after V lost 7 bases and J lost 3 bases. The CDR3 contains 14 residues. CDR1 is SGHRS, CDR2 YFSETQ, per germline. This sample is drawn from a study of technical replicates of blood from a handful of donors. This TCR was recovered from a human donor in good health. The sequenced sample consisted of T cells isolated from PBMCs. The chain has TRBV5-1 and TRBJ2-2; TRBD2 matches 7 bases. The CDR3 DNA reads TGCGCCAGCTCGGAGCGGGAATACACCGGGGAGCTGTTTTTT. Translation gives CASSEREYTGELFF.